These 8 T cell receptor beta chains were all obtained from the same sample, sequenced in a study of post-analysis software for immune sequencing data (dated by TCRdb to about 2015). Beyond this particular receptor, the publication reports: Patients showed significantly higher frequencies than controls for a handful of TRBV segments, among them TRBV5-6, TRBV5-1 and TRBV20-1.

Library method: PCR. Reads for this sample came from an Illumina HiSeq 2500. To reduce PCR and sequencing biases, unique molecular identifiers were incorporated into the TCR beta cDNA libraries. TCRdb passed the public sequencing reads through fastp at Q25 and MiXCR, retaining productive beta sequences. Rows with a matching CDR3 protein are joined into one entry that keeps the most common DNA and genes. The sample table records hundreds of thousands of distinct CDR3 sequences; around 40% of these occur just once. The top ten clones comprise about 1.5% of the sample. Antigens for these TCRs are unknown. The source material was blood. The receptors stem from a girl under 18 with multiple sclerosis.

The rearrangement links TRBV28 to TRBJ2-3; 8 bases fit TRBD1. With V trimmed by 5 bases and J by 5 bases, 21 bases remained unmatched. Germline CDR1 reads MDHEN; CDR2 reads SYDVKM. The CDR3 is made up of 19 amino acids. The CDR3 region is CASSEPTLLDRVGQDTQYF. The CDR3 DNA is TGTGCCAGCAGTGAACCTACCTTGCTGGACAGGGTAGGCCAAGATACGCAGTATTTT.

There are a few counts of this clonotype. The chain carries TRBV2 and TRBJ1-1; 8 bases fit TRBD1. CDR3 size: 15 residues. Unmatched junction bases numbered 6, after V lost 3 bases and J lost 3 bases. Germline values: CDR1 SNHLY, CDR2 FYNNEI. CDR3 in amino acids: CASSEPGGWDTEAFF. CDR3 coding DNA: TGTGCCAGCAGTGAGCCAGGGGGCTGGGACACTGAAGCTTTCTTT.

This clonotype has just a few counts. This chain joins TRBV10-3 and TRBJ2-1, with 7 bases matching TRBD2. The length of the CDR3 is 18 residues. Germline CDR1 and CDR2: ENHRY and SYGVKD. The V and J ends lost 4 bases and 5 bases, in that order; junction bases with no gene match: 17. Here the CDR3 reads CAISAPSVWRENHNEQFF. The CDR3 DNA reads as TGTGCCATCAGTGCCCCTTCGGTTTGGCGGGAGAACCACAATGAGCAGTTCTTC.

The gene calls are TRBV4-1 and TRBJ2-3; D not resolved. The germline CDR1 and CDR2 sequences are MGHRA and YSYEKL. The CDR3 is 14 amino acids. The V gene lost 4 bases and the J gene lost 2 bases, with 10 bases spanning the gap. The CDR3 DNA reads as TGCGCCAGCAGCCGATTGGGGTACACAGATACGCAGTATTTT. As protein: CASSRLGYTDTQYF.

A note on this clonotype: One end of the junction is discordant with germline, which a read error may explain. The chain is built from TRBV5-6 and TRBJ2-4; D may be TRBD1 or TRBD2 (5 bases each). The CDR3 length is 16 residues. CDR1 and CDR2 (germline): SGHDT, YYEEEE. This CDR3 reads CASSYPRDGGQNIRYF. As DNA, the CDR3 is TGTGCCAGCAGCTACCCCAGGGATGGAGGTCAAAACATTCGGTACTTC.

Regarding this clonotype: A junction end diverges from the germline sequence, so it may reflect a read error. This chain connects TRBV12-3 or TRBV12-4 to TRBJ1-2, with 7 bases that match TRBD1. The CDR3 has 12 amino acids. DNA for the CDR3: TGTGCCAGCAGCAGGACAGGTTCCGGCTACATCTTC. It specifies CASSRTGSGYIF.

This chain connects TRBV5-1 to TRBJ1-1, with D perhaps TRBD1 (5 bases). Looked up from germline, CDR1 is SGHRS and CDR2 is YFSETQ. Trimming cost V 0 bases and J 0 bases, with 9 bases left between them. CDR3 size: 15 residues. CDR3 in DNA: TGCGCCAGCAGCTTGGCGGGGCAGGTGAACACTGAAGCTTTCTTT. Amino acids: CASSLAGQVNTEAFF. Combining the CDR3 with reference TRBV5-1 and TRBJ1-1 gives the whole variable domain KAGVTQTPRYLIKTRGQQVTLSCSPISGHRSVSWYQQTPGQGLQFLFEYFSETQRNKGNFPGRFSGRQFSNSRSEMNVSTLELGDSALYLCASSLAGQVNTEAFFGQGTRLTVV.

This chain joins TRBV6-5 and TRBJ2-3; 9 nucleotides align to TRBD1. This CDR3 is 17 amino acids long. Trimming removed 0 bases from V and 4 bases from J; junction bases left unmatched: 8. From germline, CDR1 is MNHEY and CDR2 SVGAGI. The CDR3: CASSYSAGTGTSDTQYF. In DNA form, the CDR3 reads TGTGCCAGCAGTTACTCTGCCGGGACAGGGACCTCAGATACGCAGTATTTT.